Shown below are 2 T cell receptor beta chains from a single sample sequenced in a study of blood T cell repertoires in COVID-19. The assay was immunoSEQ multiplex PCR, and TCRdb's table has in-frame clones only and misses some. The data show about 87,000 clones, with roughly 76% seen just once and about 4% held by the top ten. Input material: peripheral blood. These receptors all come from a woman in her 50s with acute or convalescent COVID-19.

The chain joins TRBV19 to TRBJ1-2; 10 bases are shared with TRBD1. The CDR3 runs to 14 residues. V lost 7 bases, J lost 2 bases, and 4 bases stayed unmatched. Per germline, CDR1 LNHDA and CDR2 SQIVND (reference sequence). CDR3 DNA sequence: TGTGCCAGTACCCTGACAGGGGGCAACTATGGCTACACCTTC. This gives the protein CASTLTGGNYGYTF.

The V call is TRBV28, the J call TRBJ1-5; D may be TRBD1 (6 bases). Per germline, CDR1 MDHEN and CDR2 SYDVKM. The CDR3 totals 14 residues. V lost 6 bases to trimming and J lost 5 bases, with 14 bases between them. The CDR3: CASRRQVRDQPQHF. CDR3 nucleotide sequence: TGTGCCAGCAGAAGACAGGTACGGGATCAGCCCCAGCATTTT.